A single sample gave rise to the 2 T cell receptor beta chains below, sequenced in a study of blood T cell repertoires in COVID-19. Only in-frame clones appear in the TCRdb table, and some are missing; sequencing was by immunoSEQ multiplex PCR. The data show 150,000 to 200,000 clones, with approximately 80% seen just once and around 6% held by the top ten. Sequencing was carried out using PBMCs or T cells enriched from blood (not recorded which). These TCRs come from a man in his forties or fifties who had recovered from COVID-19.

About this clone: This sample also contains other DNA sequences that code for the same CDR3. The chain uses TRBV7-9 and TRBJ2-5; 7 bases are a match to TRBD1. The trim removed 1 base at V and 1 base at J, leaving 3 bases unmatched. The germline CDR1 and CDR2 sequences are SEHNR and FQNEAQ (reference sequence). CDR3 length: 15 amino acids. The CDR3 reads CASSLGGTAQETQYF. The CDR3 bases are TGTGCCAGCAGCTTAGGGGGGACAGCCCAAGAGACCCAGTACTTC.

The chain uses TRBV10-3 and TRBJ2-3; 13 nucleotides align to TRBD2. The CDR3 covers 14 residues. With 8 bases clipped from V and 6 bases from J, the junction kept 5 bases outside the gene matches. Germline CDR1 is ENHRY and CDR2 is SYGVKD. CDR3 sequence (DNA): TGTGCCATCTCCAGACTAGCGGGGGGTGATACGCAGTATTTT. The encoded protein is CAISRLAGGDTQYF.